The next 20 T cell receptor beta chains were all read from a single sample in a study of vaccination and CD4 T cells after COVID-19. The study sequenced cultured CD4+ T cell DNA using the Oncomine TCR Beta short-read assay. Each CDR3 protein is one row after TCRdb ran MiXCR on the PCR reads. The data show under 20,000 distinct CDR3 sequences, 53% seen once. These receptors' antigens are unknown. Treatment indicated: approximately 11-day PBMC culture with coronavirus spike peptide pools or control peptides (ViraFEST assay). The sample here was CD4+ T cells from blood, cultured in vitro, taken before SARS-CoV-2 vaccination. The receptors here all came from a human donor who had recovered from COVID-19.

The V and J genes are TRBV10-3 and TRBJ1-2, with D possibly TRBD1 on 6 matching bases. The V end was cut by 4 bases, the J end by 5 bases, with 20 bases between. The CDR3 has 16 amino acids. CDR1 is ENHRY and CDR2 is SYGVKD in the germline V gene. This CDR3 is CAISASSGEWGYGYTF. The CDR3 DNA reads TGTGCCATCAGTGCGTCCTCAGGGGAATGGGGTTATGGCTACACCTTC.

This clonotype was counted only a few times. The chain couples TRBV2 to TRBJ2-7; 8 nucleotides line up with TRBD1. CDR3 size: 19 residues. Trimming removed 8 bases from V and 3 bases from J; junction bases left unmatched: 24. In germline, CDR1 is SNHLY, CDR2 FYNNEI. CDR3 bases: TGTGCCAGCCCGCCGGTTCAAGGACAGGGAAGCCCAGGGGGCTACGAGCAGTACTTC. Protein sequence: CASPPVQGQGSPGGYEQYF. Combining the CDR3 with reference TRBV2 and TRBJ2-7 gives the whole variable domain EPEVTQTPSHQVTQMGQEVILRCVPISNHLYFYWYRQILGQKVEFLVSFYNNEISEKSEIFDDQFSVERPDGSNFTLKIRSTKLEDSAMYFCASPPVQGQGSPGGYEQYFGPGTRLTVT.

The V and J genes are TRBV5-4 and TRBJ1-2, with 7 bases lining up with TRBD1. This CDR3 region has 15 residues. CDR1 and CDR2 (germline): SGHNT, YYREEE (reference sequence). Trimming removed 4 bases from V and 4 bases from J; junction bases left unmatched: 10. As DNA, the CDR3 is TGTGCCAGCAGCCTACAAACAGGGGTCGGCTATGGCTACACCTTC. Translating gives CASSLQTGVGYGYTF.

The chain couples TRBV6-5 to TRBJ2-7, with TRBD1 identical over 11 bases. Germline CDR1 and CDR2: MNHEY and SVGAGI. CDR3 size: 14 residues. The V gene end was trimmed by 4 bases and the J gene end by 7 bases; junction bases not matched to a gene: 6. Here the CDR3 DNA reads TGTGCCAGCAGTTCTGGACAGGGGGCGAAAGAGCAGTACTTC. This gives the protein CASSSGQGAKEQYF.

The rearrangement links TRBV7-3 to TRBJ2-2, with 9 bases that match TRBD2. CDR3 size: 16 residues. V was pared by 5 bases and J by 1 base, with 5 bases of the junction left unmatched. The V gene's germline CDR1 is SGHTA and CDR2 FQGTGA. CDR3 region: CASSLLAGQNTGELFF. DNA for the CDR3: TGTGCCAGCAGCCTGCTAGCGGGGCAGAACACCGGGGAGCTGTTTTTT. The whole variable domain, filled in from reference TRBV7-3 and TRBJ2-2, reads GAGVSQTPSNKVTEKGKYVELRCDPISGHTALYWYRQSLGQGPEFLIYFQGTGAADDSGLPNDRFFAVRPEGSVSTLKIQRTERGDSAVYLCASSLLAGQNTGELFFGEGSRLTVL.

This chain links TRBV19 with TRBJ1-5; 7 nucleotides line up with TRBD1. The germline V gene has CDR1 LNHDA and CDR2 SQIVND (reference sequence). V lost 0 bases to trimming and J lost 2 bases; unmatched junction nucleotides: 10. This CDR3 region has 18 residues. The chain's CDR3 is CASSIDRTRGLGNQPQHF. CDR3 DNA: TGTGCCAGTAGTATAGATCGAACGAGGGGGCTCGGCAATCAGCCCCAGCATTTT.

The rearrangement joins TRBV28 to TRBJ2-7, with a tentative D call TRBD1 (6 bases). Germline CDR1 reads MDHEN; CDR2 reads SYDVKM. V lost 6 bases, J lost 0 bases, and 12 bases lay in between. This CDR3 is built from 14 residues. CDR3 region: CASRRQVSSYEQYF. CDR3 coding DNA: TGTGCCAGCAGAAGACAGGTTAGCTCCTACGAGCAGTACTTC.

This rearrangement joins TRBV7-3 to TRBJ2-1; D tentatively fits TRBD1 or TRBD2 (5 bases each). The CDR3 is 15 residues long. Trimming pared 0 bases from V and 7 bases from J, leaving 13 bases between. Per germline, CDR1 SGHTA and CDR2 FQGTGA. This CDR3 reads CASSLTRDPTNEQFF. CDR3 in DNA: TGTGCCAGCAGCTTAACAAGGGACCCGACGAATGAGCAGTTCTTC.

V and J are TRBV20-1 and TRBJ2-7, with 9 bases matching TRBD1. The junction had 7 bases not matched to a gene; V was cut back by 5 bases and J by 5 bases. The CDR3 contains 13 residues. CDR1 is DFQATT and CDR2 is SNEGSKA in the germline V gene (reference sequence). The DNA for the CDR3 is TGCAGTGCTTTAAGGACAGGGGTAAACGAGCAGTACTTC. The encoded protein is CSALRTGVNEQYF.

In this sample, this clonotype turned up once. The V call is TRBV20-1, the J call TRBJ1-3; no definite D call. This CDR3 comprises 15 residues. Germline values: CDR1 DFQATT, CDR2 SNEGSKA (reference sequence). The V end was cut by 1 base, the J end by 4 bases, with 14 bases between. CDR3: CSARGDGPRGNTIYF. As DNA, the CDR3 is TGCAGTGCTAGAGGCGACGGACCAAGGGGAAACACCATATATTTT.

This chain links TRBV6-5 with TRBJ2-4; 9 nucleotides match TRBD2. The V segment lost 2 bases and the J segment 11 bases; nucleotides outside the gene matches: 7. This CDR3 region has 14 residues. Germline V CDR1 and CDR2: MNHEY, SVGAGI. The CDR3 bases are TGTGCCAGCAGTTACGAGGGCCTAGCGGGATTTCAGTACTTC. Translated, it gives CASSYEGLAGFQYF.

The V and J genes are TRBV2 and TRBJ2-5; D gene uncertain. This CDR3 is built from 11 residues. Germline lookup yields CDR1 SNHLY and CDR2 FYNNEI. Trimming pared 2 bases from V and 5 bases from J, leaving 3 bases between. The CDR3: CASSERETQYF. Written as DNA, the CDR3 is TGTGCCAGCAGTGAAAGGGAGACCCAGTACTTC.

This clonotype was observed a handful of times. CDR3 sequence reads: CASRLEARMYEQYF. Written as DNA, the CDR3 is TGTGCCAGCAGGCTAGAGGCGCGGATGTACGAGCAGTACTTC. The chain has TRBV6-2 or TRBV6-3 and TRBJ2-7; D remains ambiguous. The CDR3 is made up of 14 amino acids. V was cut by 6 bases and J by 4 bases, with 16 bases left in between. Germline lookup yields CDR1 MNHEY and CDR2 SVGEGT.

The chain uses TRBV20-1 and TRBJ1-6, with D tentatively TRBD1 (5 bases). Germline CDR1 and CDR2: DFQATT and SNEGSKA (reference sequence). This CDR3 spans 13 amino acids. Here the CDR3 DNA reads TGCAGCCCCGGGCAGGGTGGAAATTCACCCCTCCACTTT. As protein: CSPGQGGNSPLHF.

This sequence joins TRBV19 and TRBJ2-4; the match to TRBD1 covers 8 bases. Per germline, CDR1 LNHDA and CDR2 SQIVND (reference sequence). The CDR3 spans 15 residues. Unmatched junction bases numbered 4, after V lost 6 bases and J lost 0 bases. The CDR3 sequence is CASRTTGGAKNIQYF. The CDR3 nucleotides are TGTGCCAGTAGAACCACAGGGGGAGCCAAAAACATTCAGTACTTC.

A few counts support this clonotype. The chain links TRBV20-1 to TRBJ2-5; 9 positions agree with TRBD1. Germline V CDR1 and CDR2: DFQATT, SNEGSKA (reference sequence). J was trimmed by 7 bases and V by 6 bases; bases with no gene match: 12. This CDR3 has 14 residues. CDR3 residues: CSAGRTGALGTQYF. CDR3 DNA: TGCAGTGCCGGACGGACAGGGGCCTTGGGGACCCAGTACTTC.

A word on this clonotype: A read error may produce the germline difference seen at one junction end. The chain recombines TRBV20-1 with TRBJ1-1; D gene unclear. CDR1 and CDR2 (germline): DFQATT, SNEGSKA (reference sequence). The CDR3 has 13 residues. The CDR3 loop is CSARDEMNTEAFF. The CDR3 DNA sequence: TGCAGTGCTAGAGATGAGATGAACACTGAAGCCTTCTTT.

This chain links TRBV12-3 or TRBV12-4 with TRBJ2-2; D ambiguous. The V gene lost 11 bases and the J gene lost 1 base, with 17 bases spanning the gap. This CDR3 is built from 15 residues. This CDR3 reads CAADAGVRNTGELFF. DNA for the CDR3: TGTGCCGCCGACGCCGGTGTACGGAACACCGGGGAGCTGTTTTTT.

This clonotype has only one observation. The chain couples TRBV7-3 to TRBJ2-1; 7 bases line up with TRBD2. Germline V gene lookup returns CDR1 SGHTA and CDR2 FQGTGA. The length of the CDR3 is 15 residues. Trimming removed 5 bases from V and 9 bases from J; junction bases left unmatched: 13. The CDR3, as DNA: TGTGCCAGCAGCCCACGGGGCCTATGGGGGGGTGAGCAGTTCTTC. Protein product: CASSPRGLWGGEQFF.

In DNA, the CDR3 is TGTGCCAGGGGTCGGGAGTGCGGCTACACCTTC. It yields the protein CARGRECGYTF. The V and J genes are TRBV6-1 and TRBJ1-2; D is uncertain. V shed 9 bases and J shed 8 bases, with 13 bases lying between them. This CDR3 is 11 amino acids long. Germline V CDR1 and CDR2: MNHNS, SASEGT.